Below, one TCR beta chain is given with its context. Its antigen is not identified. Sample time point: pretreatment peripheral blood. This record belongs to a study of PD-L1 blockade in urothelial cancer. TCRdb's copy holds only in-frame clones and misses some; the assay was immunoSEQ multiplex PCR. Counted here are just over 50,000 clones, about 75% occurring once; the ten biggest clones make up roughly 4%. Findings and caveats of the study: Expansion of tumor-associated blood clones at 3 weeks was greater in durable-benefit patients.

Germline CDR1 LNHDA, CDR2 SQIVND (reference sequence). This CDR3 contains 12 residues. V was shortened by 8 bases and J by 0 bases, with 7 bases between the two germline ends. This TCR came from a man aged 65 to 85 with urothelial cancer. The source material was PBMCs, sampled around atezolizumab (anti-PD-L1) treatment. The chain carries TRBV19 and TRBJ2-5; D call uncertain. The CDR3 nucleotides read TGTGCCAGTTCCAATTACCAAGAGACCCAGTACTTC. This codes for CASSNYQETQYF.